The clone carrying this TCR beta chain was observed at least ten times. Its antigen is unknown. This sample is drawn from a study of T cells after yellow fever vaccination. Via MiXCR, TCRdb re-called the 5' RACE reads, giving one row per CDR3 protein. This sample has 300,000 or so distinct CDR3 sequences, with about 6.6% found just once. Trimming at V came to 3 bases and at J to 1 base, leaving 14 bases not matched to a gene. Germline-derived CDR1 and CDR2 are DFQATT and SNEGSKA (reference sequence). This CDR3 spans 18 amino acids. Points from the study as a whole: Abundant clonotypes from the bulk population could have been carried over as contaminants into FACS-sorted repertoires. Booster sampling recovered most clones from primary vaccination (roughly 96% CD4, around 88% CD8).

The starting material was PBMCs, obtained roughly 46 days after the first yellow fever vaccination. The J gene is TRBJ1-5, the V gene TRBV20-1; TRBD1 aligns across 8 bases. The receptor was derived from a man aged 18 to 35 who received the YFV17D yellow fever vaccine. CDR3 DNA: TGCAGTGCTAGTTCCGGGACAGGCCTCCTGTTGAGCAATCAGCCCCAGCATTTT. This translates into CSASSGTGLLLSNQPQHF.